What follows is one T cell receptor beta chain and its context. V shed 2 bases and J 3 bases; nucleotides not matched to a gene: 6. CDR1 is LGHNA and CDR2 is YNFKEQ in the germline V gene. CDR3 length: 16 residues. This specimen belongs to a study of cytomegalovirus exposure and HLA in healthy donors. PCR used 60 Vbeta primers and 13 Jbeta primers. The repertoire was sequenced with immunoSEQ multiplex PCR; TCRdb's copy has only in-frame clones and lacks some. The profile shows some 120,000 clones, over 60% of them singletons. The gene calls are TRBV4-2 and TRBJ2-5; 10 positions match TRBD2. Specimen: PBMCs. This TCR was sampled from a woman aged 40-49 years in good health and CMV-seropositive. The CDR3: CASSQQLAGTEETQYF. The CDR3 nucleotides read TGTGCCAGCAGCCAACAACTAGCGGGGACTGAAGAGACCCAGTACTTC.